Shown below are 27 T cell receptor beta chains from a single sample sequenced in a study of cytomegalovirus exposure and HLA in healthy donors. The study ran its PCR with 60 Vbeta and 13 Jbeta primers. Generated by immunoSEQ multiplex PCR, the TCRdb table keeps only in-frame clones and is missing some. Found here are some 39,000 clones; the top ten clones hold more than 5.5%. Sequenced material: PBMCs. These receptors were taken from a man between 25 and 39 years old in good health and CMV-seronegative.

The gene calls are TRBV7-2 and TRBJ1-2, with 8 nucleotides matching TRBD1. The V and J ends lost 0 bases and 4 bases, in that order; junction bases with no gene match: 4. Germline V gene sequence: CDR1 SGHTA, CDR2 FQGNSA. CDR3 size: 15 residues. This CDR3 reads CASSLARTGSYGYTF. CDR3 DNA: TGTGCCAGCAGCTTAGCGCGGACAGGGAGCTATGGCTACACCTTC.

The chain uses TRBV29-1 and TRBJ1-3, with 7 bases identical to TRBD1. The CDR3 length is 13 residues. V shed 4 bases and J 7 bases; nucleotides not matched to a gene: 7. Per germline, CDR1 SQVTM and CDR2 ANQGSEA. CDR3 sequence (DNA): TGCAGCGTTGGACAGGGTCCTGAGAACACCATATATTTT. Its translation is CSVGQGPENTIYF.

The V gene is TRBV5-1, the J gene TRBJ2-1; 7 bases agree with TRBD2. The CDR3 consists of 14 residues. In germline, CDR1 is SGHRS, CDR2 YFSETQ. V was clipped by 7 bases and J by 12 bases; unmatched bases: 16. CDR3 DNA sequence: TGCGCCAGCCAAAAGGGGACTACTGGGACCGGGCAGTTCTTC. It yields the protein CASQKGTTGTGQFF.

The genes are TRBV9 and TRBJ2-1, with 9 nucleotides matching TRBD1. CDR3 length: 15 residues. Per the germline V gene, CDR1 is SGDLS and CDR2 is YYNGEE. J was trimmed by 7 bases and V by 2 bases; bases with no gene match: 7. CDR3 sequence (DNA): TGTGCCAGCAGCGTCCTTTCCGGACAGGGGAATGAGCAGTTCTTC. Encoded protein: CASSVLSGQGNEQFF.

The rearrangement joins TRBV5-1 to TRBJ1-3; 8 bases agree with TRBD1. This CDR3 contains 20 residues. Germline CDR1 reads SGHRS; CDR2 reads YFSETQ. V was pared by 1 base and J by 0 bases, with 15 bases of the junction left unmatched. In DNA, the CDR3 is TGCGCCAGCAGCTTGTTGGCAGGGGGCGTCAAAAAGAGCTCTGGAAACACCATATATTTT. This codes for CASSLLAGGVKKSSGNTIYF.

CDR3 sequence: CASSPGAGGHEQFF. The DNA of the CDR3 is TGTGCCAGCAGCCCGGGTGCGGGGGGCCATGAGCAGTTCTTC. The chain employs TRBV7-2 and TRBJ2-1; 8 positions agree with TRBD2. This CDR3 is built from 14 residues. V lost 5 bases, J lost 8 bases, and 8 bases stayed unmatched. CDR1 SGHTA and CDR2 FQGNSA come from the germline V gene.

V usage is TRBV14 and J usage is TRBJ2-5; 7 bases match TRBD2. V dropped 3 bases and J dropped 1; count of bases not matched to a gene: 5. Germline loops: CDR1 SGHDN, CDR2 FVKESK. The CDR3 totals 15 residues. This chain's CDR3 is CASSHSGTIQETQYF. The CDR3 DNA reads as TGTGCCAGCAGCCACTCCGGGACTATCCAAGAGACCCAGTACTTC.

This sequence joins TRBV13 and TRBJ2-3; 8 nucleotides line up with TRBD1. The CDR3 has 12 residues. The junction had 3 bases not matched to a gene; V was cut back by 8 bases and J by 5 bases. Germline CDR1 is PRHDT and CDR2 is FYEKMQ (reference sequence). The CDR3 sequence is CASCRGLDTQYF. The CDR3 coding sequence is TGTGCCAGCTGCAGGGGGCTAGATACGCAGTATTTT.

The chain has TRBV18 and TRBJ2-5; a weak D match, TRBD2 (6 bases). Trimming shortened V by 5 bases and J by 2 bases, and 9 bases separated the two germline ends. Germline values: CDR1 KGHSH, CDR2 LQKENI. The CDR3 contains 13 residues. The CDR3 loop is CASSSGVQETQYF. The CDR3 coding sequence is TGTGCCAGCTCATCGGGGGTTCAAGAGACCCAGTACTTC.

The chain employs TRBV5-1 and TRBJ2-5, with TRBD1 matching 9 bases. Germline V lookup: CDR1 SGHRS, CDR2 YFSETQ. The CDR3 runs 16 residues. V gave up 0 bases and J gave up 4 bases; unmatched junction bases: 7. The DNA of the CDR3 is TGCGCCAGCAGCTTGGAATTCGGGGACAGGGCAGAGACCCAGTACTTC. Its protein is CASSLEFGDRAETQYF.

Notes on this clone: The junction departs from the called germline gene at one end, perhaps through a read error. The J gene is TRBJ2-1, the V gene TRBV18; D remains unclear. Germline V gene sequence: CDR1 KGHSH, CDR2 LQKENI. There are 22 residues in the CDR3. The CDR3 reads CASSPRPAYGKMSVSSDNEQFF. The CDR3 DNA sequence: TGTGCCAGCTCTCCCAGACCTGCCTATGGTAAGATGAGCGTGAGCTCCGACAATGAGCAGTTCTTC.

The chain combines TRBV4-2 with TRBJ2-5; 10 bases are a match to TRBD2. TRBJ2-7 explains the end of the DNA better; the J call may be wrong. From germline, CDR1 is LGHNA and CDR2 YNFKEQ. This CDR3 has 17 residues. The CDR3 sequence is CASSQDTAGGRVYEQYF. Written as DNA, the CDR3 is TGTGCCAGCAGCCAAGATACAGCGGGGGGGCGGGTCTACGAGCAGTACTTC.

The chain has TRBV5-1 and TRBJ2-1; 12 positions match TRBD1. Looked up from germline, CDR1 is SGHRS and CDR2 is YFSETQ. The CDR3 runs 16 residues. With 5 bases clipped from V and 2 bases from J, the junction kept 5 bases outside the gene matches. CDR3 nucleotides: TGCGCCAGCAGGCAGGGACAGGGGGCAACCTACAATGAGCAGTTCTTC. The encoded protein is CASRQGQGATYNEQFF. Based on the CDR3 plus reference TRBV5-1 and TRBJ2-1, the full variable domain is KAGVTQTPRYLIKTRGQQVTLSCSPISGHRSVSWYQQTPGQGLQFLFEYFSETQRNKGNFPGRFSGRQFSNSRSEMNVSTLELGDSALYLCASRQGQGATYNEQFFGPGTRLTVL.

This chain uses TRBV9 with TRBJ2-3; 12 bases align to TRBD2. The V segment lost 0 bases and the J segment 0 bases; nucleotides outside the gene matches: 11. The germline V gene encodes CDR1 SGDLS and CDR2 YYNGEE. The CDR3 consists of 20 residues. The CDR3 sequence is CASSVATRLAGGPSTDTQYF. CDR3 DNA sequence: TGTGCCAGCAGCGTAGCTACTCGTCTAGCGGGGGGGCCTAGCACAGATACGCAGTATTTT. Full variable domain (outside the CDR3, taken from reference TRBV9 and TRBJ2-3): DSGVTQTPKHLITATGQRVTLRCSPRSGDLSVYWYQQSLDQGLQFLIQYYNGEERAKGNILERFSAQQFPDLHSELNLSSLELGDSALYFCASSVATRLAGGPSTDTQYFGPGTRLTVL.

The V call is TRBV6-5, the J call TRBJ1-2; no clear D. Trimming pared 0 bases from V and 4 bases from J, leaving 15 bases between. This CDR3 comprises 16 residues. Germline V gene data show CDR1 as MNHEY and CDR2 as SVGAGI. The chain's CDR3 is CASSYSAQSNVYGYTF. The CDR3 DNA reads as TGTGCCAGCAGTTACTCGGCACAGAGTAATGTCTATGGCTACACCTTC.

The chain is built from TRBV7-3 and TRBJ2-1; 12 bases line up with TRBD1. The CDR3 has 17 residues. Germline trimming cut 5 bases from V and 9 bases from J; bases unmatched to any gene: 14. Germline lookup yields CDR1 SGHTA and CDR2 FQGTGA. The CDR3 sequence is CASSVRGQGALPVEQFF. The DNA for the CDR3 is TGTGCCAGCAGCGTTAGGGGACAGGGGGCCCTACCCGTTGAGCAGTTCTTC.

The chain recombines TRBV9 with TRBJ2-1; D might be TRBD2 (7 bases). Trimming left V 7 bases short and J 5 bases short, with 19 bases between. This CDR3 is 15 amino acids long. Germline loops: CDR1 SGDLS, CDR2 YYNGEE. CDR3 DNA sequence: TGTGCCAGCTCCTGGGGGGGGGACATAAACAATGAGCAGTTCTTC. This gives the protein CASSWGGDINNEQFF.

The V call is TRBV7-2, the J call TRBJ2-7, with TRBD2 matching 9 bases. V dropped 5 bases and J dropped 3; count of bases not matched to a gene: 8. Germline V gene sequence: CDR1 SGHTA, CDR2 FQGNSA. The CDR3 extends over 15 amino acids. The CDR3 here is CASSTTTSGRYEQYF. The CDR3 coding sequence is TGTGCCAGCAGCACAACGACTAGCGGTCGCTACGAGCAGTACTTC. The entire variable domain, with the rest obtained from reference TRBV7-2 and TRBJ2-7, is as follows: GAGVSQSPSNKVTEKGKDVELRCDPISGHTALYWYRQSLGQGLEFLIYFQGNSAPDKSGLPSDRFSAERTGGSVSTLTIQRTQQEDSAVYLCASSTTTSGRYEQYFGPGTRLTVT.

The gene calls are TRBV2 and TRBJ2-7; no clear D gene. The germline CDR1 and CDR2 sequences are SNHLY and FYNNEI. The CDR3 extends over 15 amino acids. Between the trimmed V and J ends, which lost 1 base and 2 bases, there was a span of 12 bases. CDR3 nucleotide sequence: TGTGCCAGCAGTGAAGGGCAGGTAAACCCCTACGAGCAGTACTTC. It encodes CASSEGQVNPYEQYF.

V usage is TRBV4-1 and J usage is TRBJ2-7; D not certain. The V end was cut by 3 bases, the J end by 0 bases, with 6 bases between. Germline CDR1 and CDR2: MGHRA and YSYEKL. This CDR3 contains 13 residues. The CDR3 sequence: CASSQSSSYEQYF. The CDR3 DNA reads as TGCGCCAGCAGCCAGTCCTCCTCCTACGAGCAGTACTTC.

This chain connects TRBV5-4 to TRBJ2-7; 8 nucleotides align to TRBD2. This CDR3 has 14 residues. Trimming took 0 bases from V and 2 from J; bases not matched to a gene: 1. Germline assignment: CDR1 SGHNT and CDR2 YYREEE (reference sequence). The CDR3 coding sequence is TGTGCCAGCAGCTTGGGCGGGGGGACCTACGAGCAGTACTTC. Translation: CASSLGGGTYEQYF.

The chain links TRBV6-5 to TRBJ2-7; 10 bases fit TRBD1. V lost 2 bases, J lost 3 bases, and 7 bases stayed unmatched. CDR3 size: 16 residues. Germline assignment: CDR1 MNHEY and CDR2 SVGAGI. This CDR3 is CASSYPRDRGGYEQYF. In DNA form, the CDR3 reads TGTGCCAGCAGTTACCCCCGGGACAGGGGAGGCTACGAGCAGTACTTC.

CDR3 sequence (DNA): TGTGCCTCGGACAGGGGGGATGCCTACGAGCAGTACTTC. This encodes CASDRGDAYEQYF. The chain couples TRBV30 to TRBJ2-7; 10 positions match TRBD1. Germline CDR1 reads GTSNPN; CDR2 reads SVGIG (reference sequence). The CDR3 spans 13 residues. The trim removed 7 bases at V and 2 bases at J, leaving 5 bases unmatched.

CDR3 DNA: TGCGCCAGCAGCCCTAGACAGGGAACTGGAAACACCATATATTTT. Its translation is CASSPRQGTGNTIYF. This chain connects TRBV4-1 to TRBJ1-3; 7 bases line up with TRBD1. The CDR3 has 15 amino acids. V lost 4 bases, J lost 2 bases, and 5 bases stayed unmatched. Germline-derived CDR1 and CDR2 are MGHRA and YSYEKL.

In nucleotides, the CDR3 is TGTGCCAGCAGGGCGGACAGCAACACCGGGGAGCTGTTTTTT. Its protein is CASRADSNTGELFF. The gene calls are TRBV5-4 and TRBJ2-2; D possibly corresponds to TRBD1 (6 bases). CDR1 is SGHNT and CDR2 is YYREEE in the germline V gene (reference sequence). V was shortened by 5 bases and J by 2 bases, with 10 bases between the two germline ends. The CDR3 covers 14 residues.

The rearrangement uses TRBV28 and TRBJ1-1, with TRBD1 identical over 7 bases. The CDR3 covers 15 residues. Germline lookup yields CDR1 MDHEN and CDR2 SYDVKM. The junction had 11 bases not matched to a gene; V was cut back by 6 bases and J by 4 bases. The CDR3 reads CASRPGTVTFTEAFF. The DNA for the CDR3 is TGTGCCAGCAGACCCGGGACAGTTACATTCACTGAAGCTTTCTTT.

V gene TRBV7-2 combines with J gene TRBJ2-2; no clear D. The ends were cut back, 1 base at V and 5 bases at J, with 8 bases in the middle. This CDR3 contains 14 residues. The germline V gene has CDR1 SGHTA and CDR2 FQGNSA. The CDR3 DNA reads TGTGCCAGCAGCTTAGATAGGCGGACCGGGGAGCTGTTTTTT. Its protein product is CASSLDRRTGELFF. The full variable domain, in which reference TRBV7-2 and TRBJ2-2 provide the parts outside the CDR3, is GAGVSQSPSNKVTEKGKDVELRCDPISGHTALYWYRQSLGQGLEFLIYFQGNSAPDKSGLPSDRFSAERTGGSVSTLTIQRTQQEDSAVYLCASSLDRRTGELFFGEGSRLTVL.